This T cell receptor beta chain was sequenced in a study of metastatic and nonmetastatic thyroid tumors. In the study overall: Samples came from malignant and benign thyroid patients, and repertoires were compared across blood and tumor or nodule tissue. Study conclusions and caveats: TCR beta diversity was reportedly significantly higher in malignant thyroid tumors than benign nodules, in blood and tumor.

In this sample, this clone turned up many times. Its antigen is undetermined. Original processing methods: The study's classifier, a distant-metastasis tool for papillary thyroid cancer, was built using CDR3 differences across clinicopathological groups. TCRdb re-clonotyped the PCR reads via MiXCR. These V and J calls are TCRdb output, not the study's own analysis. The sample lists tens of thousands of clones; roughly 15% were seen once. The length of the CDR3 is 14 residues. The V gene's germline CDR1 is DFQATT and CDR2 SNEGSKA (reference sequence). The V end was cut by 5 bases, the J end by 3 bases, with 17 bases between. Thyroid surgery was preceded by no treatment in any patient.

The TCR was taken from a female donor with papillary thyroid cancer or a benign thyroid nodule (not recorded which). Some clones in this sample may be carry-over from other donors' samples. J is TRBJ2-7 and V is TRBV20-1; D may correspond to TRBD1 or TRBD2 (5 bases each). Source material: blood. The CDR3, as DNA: TGCAGTGCTTTAACCGGGACCGGCAACTACGAGCAGTACTTC. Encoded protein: CSALTGTGNYEQYF.